This TCR beta chain was obtained from a study of blood T cells in healthy people across ages. Notes on this clonotype: Antigen specificity is unknown.

The CDR3 runs 15 residues. V lost 1 base to trimming and J lost 5 bases, with 14 bases between them. Germline CDR1 is MGHRA and CDR2 is YSYEKL. Overall study results and limits: A greater number of naive CD4+ cells and higher diversity distinguished long-lived donors from aged donors.

Sample-barcoded 5' priming and a J-beta primer mix drove a second PCR of about 6 to 12 cycles. MiXCR was run by TCRdb on the 5' RACE reads, yielding one entry per CDR3 protein. The data contain hundreds of thousands of distinct CDR3 sequences, about 62% of them seen just once; the ten biggest clones take up approximately 20%. The receptor comes from a man in his thirties or forties in good health. The specimen was blood. The V gene is TRBV4-1, the J gene TRBJ1-2, with D uncertain. CDR3 bases: TGCGCCAGCAGCCAAGCGTTTGGGTCTGGATATGGCTACACCTTC. It is translated as CASSQAFGSGYGYTF.